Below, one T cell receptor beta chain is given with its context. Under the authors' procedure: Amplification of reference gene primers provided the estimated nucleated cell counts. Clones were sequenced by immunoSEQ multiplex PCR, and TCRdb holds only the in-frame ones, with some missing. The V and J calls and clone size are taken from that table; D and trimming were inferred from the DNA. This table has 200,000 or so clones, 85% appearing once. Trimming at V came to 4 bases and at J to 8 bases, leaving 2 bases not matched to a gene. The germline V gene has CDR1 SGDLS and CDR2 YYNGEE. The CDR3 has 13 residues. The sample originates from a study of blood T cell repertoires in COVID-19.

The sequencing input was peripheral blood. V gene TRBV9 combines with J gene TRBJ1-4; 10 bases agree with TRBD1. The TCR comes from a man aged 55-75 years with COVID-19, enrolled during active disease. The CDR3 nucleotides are TGTGCCAGCAGCTCGACAGGGGGCGAAAAACTGTTTTTT. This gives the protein CASSSTGGEKLFF.